The TCR beta chain under discussion was sequenced for a study of T cell responses to AZD1222 COVID-19 vaccine. V was trimmed by 4 bases and J by 1 base, leaving 15 bases between them. The CDR3 is 15 amino acids. Germline CDR1 SGHRS, CDR2 YFSETQ. Sequencing used immunoSEQ multiplex PCR; TCRdb keeps in-frame clones, though not all of them. The data hold under 150,000 clones, with over 85% observed a single time. This chain connects TRBV5-1 to TRBJ2-7; D is perhaps TRBD2 (5 bases). Sequencing used peripheral blood, obtained on day 0 of AZD1222 vaccination. The TCR comes from an adult in good health. The CDR3 nucleotides are TGCGCCAGCAGCCTGTACGTGACGGGGTCCTACGAGCAGTACTTC. This encodes CASSLYVTGSYEQYF.